This TCR beta chain is drawn from a study of cytomegalovirus exposure and HLA in healthy donors. Regarding the study as a whole: In a later analysis, most CMV-associated TCR beta chains appeared HLA-restricted. Later genetic work tied a missense DCLRE1C variant to beta-chain V and J trimming.

Germline values: CDR1 SGHVS, CDR2 FQNEAQ. V trimming: 3 bases; J trimming: 4 bases; junction bases outside the gene matches: 2. The CDR3 sequence is 15 residues long. Comments on this clone: Its antigen is as yet unknown.

The PCR contained 60 Vbeta and 13 Jbeta primers. Libraries were prepared by immunoSEQ multiplex PCR; TCRdb keeps only in-frame clonotypes and omits some of them. The sample holds about 76,000 clones, approximately 72% seen once. Sequencing input: PBMCs. The rearrangement uses TRBV7-8 and TRBJ2-7; 14 bases agree with TRBD2. The sequence was obtained from a woman in her thirties or forties in good health and CMV-seropositive. The CDR3 spells CASSFGTSGGYEQYF. In nucleotides, the CDR3 is TGTGCCAGCAGCTTTGGGACTAGCGGGGGATACGAGCAGTACTTC. The variable domain in full, completed from reference TRBV7-8 and TRBJ2-7, reads GAGVSQSPRYKVAKRGQDVALRCDPISGHVSLFWYQQALGQGPEFLTYFQNEAQLDKSGLPSDRFFAERPEGSVSTLKIQRTQQEDSAVYLCASSFGTSGGYEQYFGPGTRLTVT.